This T cell receptor (beta chain) comes out of a study of blood T cells in healthy people across ages. This clonotype came up many times. Using a J-beta primer mix together with a sample-barcoded 5' primer, a second PCR was run for about 6 to 11 cycles. MiXCR, applied by TCRdb to the 5' RACE reads, yields one record per CDR3 protein. The sample shows 750,000 to 950,000 distinct CDR3 sequences, approximately 32% of them seen only once. The germline gives CDR1 MDHEN, CDR2 SYDVKM. Trimming left V 1 base short and J 3 bases short, with 10 bases between. The CDR3 extends over 14 amino acids. The same specimen was also included in a second study, on T cells of mothers and their children.

The sample comprised blood. The chain uses TRBV28 and TRBJ2-7; tentative D call: TRBD1 (6 bases). The TCR originated in a middle-aged woman in good health. The CDR3 nucleotides are TGTGCCAGCAGTTTATCAGGGGCAGGCTACGAGCAGTACTTC. Translated: CASSLSGAGYEQYF.